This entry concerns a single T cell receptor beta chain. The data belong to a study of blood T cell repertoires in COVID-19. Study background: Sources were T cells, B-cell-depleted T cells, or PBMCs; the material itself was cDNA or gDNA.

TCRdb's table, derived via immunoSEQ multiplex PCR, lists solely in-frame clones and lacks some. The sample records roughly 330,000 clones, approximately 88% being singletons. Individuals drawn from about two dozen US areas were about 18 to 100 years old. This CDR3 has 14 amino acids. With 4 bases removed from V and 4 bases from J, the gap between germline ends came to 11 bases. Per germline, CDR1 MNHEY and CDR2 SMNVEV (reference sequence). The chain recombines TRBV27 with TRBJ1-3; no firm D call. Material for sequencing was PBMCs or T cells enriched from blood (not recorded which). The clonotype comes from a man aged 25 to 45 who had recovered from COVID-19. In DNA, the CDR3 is TGTGCCAGCAGTTACAGACCTTCCGGAAACACCATATATTTT. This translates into CASSYRPSGNTIYF.